This T cell receptor (beta chain) is from a study of graft-versus-host responses after intestinal transplantation. Study background: Every transplant recipient was induced with anti-thymocyte globulin, then maintained on tacrolimus and steroids for about 3 years.

Germline V CDR1 and CDR2: MNHNS, SASEGT. The CDR3 sequence is 13 residues long. Deletions cut 9 bases from V and 5 bases from J, with 14 bases between. Data came from immunoSEQ multiplex PCR; TCRdb stores just in-frame clones and leaves some out. The table records roughly 98,000 clones, about 93% of them present only once. Concerning this clone: Its antigen is as yet unknown.

The V and J genes are TRBV6-1 and TRBJ1-5; D remains ambiguous. The clonotype originates from a human donor who was the organ donor for an intestinal transplant. The specimen was unstimulated CD8+ T cells sorted from spleen or lymph node cells, collected before transplant. The CDR3 sequence: CASEQVSHQPQHF. The DNA for the CDR3 is TGTGCCAGTGAGCAGGTTTCCCATCAGCCCCAGCATTTT.